This passage covers 10 T cell receptor gamma chains from one sample sequenced in a study of Vδ1+ human thymocytes. For these receptors, no antigen is known. Overall study findings and caveats: In the thymus, TRG and TRD repertoires looked highly polyclonal with Gaussian CDR3 lengths.

The template was reverse-transcribed extracted RNA. Pooled V-gene forward primers with one constant-region reverse primer generated the CDR3 amplicons by multiplex PCR. TCRdb re-called the multiplex PCR reads using CATT. The sample records tens of thousands of gamma-chain clones, approximately 13% being singletons. The material sequenced was Vdelta1+ gamma-delta thymocytes from the thymus. The subset was: FACS-sorted CD3+ TCRalphabeta- TCRVdelta1+ TCRVdelta2- thymocytes. These receptors originate from a child younger than two who had congenital heart surgery.

This clone was seen a few times. The chain is built from TRGV4 and TRGJ1 or TRGJ2. CDR1 EGSTGY and CDR2 YDSYTSSV come from the germline V gene. The CDR3 consists of 11 residues. V lost 12 bases, J lost 0 bases, and 5 bases stayed unmatched. This chain's CDR3 is CAPPNYYKKLF. CDR3 sequence (DNA): TGTGCCCCGCCGAATTATTATAAGAAACTCTTT.

J is TRGJ1 or TRGJ2 and V is TRGV4. This CDR3 is built from 12 residues. J was trimmed by 12 bases and V by 0 bases; bases with no gene match: 8. Germline CDR1 reads EGSTGY; CDR2 reads YDSYTSSV. The CDR3 region has the DNA TGTGCCACCTGGGATGGGGCGGCTGGGAAACTCTTT. Translating gives CATWDGAAGKLF.

The V and J genes are TRGV3 and TRGJ1 or TRGJ2. Germline CDR1 VTNTFY, CDR2 YDVSTARD (reference sequence). V gave up 1 base and J gave up 2 bases; unmatched junction bases: 5. CDR3 length equals 14 residues. The CDR3 sequence is CATWDRAYYYKKLF. Written as DNA, the CDR3 is TGTGCCACCTGGGACAGAGCCTATTATTATAAGAAACTCTTT.

This clone was seen a handful of times. The sample carries other DNA sequences with the same CDR3. The chain employs TRGV9 and TRGJ1 or TRGJ2. J lost 8 bases, V lost 2 bases, and 3 bases had no gene match. The CDR3 is made up of 11 amino acids. In germline, CDR1 is GITISATS, CDR2 ISYDGTV (reference sequence). Here the CDR3 DNA reads TGTGCCTTGTGGGAGGCAAATAAGAAACTCTTT. Its protein is CALWEANKKLF.

This rearrangement joins TRGV2 to TRGJP1. Trimming removed 0 bases from V and 2 bases from J; junction bases left unmatched: 6. Germline V gene sequence: CDR1 EGSNGY, CDR2 YDSYNSKV. The length of the CDR3 is 16 residues. CDR3 in amino acids: CATWDGPPTTGWFKIF. The CDR3 DNA reads TGTGCCACCTGGGACGGGCCCCCGACCACTGGTTGGTTCAAGATATTT.

This clone showed up just a few times. The chain joins TRGV9 to TRGJ1 or TRGJ2. The CDR3 has 12 amino acids. V trimming: 1 base; J trimming: 12 bases; junction bases outside the gene matches: 9. Per germline, CDR1 GITISATS and CDR2 ISYDGTV (reference sequence). For the CDR3, the DNA is TGTGCCTTGTGGGAGGTTGGTTCGCTGAAACTCTTT. Translating it yields CALWEVGSLKLF.

This clone was seen more than once but under ten times. The junction and the germline gene differ at one end; a read error may be behind it. The chain employs TRGV4 and TRGJ1 or TRGJ2. The CDR3 extends over 15 amino acids. The germline CDR1 and CDR2 sequences are EGSTGY and YDSYTSSV. In nucleotides, the CDR3 is TGTGCCACCTGGAATGGGGACGTGGATTATTATAAGAAACTCTTT. It encodes CATWNGDVDYYKKLF.

V gene TRGV5 combines with J gene TRGJ1 or TRGJ2. This CDR3 spans 13 amino acids. CDR1 is VINAFY, CDR2 YDVSNSKD, per germline. The ends lost 0 bases at V and 7 bases at J; junction bases unmatched: 6. The CDR3 nucleotides are TGTGCCACCTGGGACAGGCGGGAATATAAGAAACTCTTT. It translates to CATWDRREYKKLF.

The J gene is TRGJP2, the V gene TRGV5. Losses at the gene ends were 0 bases for V and 0 bases for J; bases not matched to a gene: 10. The CDR3 consists of 18 residues. Germline V gene data show CDR1 as VINAFY and CDR2 as YDVSNSKD. CDR3 coding DNA: TGTGCCACCTGGGACAGGCCACATGCCTATAGTAGTGATTGGATCAAGACGTTT. Amino acid sequence: CATWDRPHAYSSDWIKTF.

The rearrangement joins TRGV4 to TRGJP2. The CDR3 runs to 16 residues. Germline CDR1 and CDR2: EGSTGY and YDSYTSSV. J was trimmed by 0 bases and V by 6 bases; bases with no gene match: 10. The CDR3, as DNA: TGTGCCACCTGGAAGCTAAGGTATAGTAGTGATTGGATCAAGACGTTT. It encodes CATWKLRYSSDWIKTF.